This entry concerns a single T cell receptor beta chain. These data come from a study of cytomegalovirus exposure and HLA in healthy donors. V dropped 1 base and J dropped 10 bases, with 10 bases sitting between them. CDR3 length: 12 residues. Per the germline V gene, CDR1 is SGHTA and CDR2 is FQGNSA. The PCR ran on 60 Vbeta and 13 Jbeta primers. Repertoires were generated with immunoSEQ multiplex PCR, while TCRdb's copy carries only in-frame clones and drops some. Here the sample spans over 150,000 clones, 77% being singletons. This TCR was sampled from a woman aged 40-49 years in good health and CMV-seropositive. The chain carries TRBV7-2 and TRBJ1-1, with no clear D. Sequencing was done on a sample of PBMCs. The CDR3 DNA is TGTGCCAGCAGCTTAGATAGCATGGTAGCTTTCTTT. As protein: CASSLDSMVAFF.